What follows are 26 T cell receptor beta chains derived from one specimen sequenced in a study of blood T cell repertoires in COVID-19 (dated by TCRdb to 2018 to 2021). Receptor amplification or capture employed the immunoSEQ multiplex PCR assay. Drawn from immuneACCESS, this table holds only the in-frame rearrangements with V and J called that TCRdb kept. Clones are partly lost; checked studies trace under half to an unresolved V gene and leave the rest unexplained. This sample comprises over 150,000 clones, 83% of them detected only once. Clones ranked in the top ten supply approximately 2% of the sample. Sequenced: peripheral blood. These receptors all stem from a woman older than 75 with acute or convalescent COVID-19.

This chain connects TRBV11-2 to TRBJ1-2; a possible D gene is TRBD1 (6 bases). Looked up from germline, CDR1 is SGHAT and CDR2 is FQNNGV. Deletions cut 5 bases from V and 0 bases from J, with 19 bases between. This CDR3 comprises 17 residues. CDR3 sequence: CASSPYRVDRPNYGYTF. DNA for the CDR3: TGTGCCAGCAGCCCCTACAGGGTAGATCGGCCTAACTATGGCTACACCTTC. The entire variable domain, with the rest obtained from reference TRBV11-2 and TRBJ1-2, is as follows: EAGVAQSPRYKIIEKRQSVAFWCNPISGHATLYWYQQILGQGPKLLIQFQNNGVVDDSQLPKDRFSAERLKGVDSTLKIQPAKLEDSAVYLCASSPYRVDRPNYGYTFGSGTRLTVV.

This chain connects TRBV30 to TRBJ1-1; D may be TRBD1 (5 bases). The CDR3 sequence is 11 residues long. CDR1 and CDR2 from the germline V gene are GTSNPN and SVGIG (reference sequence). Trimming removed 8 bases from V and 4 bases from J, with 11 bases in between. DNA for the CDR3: TGTGCCGGGACCGCGGGCACTGAAGCTTTCTTT. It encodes CAGTAGTEAFF.

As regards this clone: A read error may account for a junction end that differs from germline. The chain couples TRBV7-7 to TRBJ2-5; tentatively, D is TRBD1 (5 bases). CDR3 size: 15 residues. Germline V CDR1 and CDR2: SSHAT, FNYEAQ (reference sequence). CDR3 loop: CASSPGQGVPETQYF. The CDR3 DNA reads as TGTGCTAGCAGCCCTGGGCAGGGTGTCCCAGAGACCCAGTACTTC.

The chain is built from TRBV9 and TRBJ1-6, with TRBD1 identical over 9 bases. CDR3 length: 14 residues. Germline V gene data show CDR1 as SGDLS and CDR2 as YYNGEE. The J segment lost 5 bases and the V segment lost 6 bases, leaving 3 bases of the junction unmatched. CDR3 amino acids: CASTGTGNNSPLHF. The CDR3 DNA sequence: TGTGCCAGCACAGGGACAGGGAATAATTCACCCCTCCACTTT.

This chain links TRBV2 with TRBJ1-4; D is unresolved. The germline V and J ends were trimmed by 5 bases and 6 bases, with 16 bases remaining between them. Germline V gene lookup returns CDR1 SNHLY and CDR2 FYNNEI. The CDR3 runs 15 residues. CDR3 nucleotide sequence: TGTGCCAGCAGTTGGAGACGAGGTGTGGATGAAAAACTGTTTTTT. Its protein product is CASSWRRGVDEKLFF.

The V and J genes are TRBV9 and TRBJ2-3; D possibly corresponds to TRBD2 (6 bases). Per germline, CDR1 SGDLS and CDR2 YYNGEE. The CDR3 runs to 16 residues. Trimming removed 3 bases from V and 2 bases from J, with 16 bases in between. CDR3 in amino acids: CASSGGVAEDTDTQYF. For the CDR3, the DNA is TGTGCCAGCAGCGGGGGGGTAGCGGAAGACACAGATACGCAGTATTTT.

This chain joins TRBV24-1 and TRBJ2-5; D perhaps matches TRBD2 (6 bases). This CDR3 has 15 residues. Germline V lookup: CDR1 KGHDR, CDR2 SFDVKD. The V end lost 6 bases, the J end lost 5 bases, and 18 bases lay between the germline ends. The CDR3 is CATSSGLGLEETQYF. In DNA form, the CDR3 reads TGTGCCACCAGTAGCGGTTTGGGACTCGAGGAGACCCAGTACTTC.

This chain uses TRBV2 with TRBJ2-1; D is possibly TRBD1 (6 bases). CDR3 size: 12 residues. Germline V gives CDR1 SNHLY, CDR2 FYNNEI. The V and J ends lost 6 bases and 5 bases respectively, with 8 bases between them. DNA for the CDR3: TGTGCCAGCAGGGACAGCCACAATGAGCAGTTCTTC. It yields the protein CASRDSHNEQFF.

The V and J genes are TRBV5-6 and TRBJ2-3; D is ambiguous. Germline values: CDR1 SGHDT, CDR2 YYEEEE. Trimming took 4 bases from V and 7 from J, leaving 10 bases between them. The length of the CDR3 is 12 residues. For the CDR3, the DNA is TGTGCCAGCAGCCGGTCTAGTCATACGCAGTATTTT. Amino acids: CASSRSSHTQYF.

CDR3 coding DNA: TGTGCCTGTCTTTTGCGGGGGGGCAGAACGGTCTACGAGCAGTACTTC. It yields the protein CACLLRGGRTVYEQYF. J is TRBJ2-7 and V is TRBV30, with 9 bases identical to TRBD2. Germline V gene lookup returns CDR1 GTSNPN and CDR2 SVGIG (reference sequence). Losses at the gene ends were 6 bases for V and 3 bases for J; bases not matched to a gene: 15. There are 16 residues in the CDR3.

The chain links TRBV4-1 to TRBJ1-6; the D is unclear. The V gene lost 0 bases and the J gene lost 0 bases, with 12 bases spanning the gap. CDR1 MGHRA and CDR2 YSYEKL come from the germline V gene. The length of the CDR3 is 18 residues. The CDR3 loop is CASSQDWASSSYNSPLHF. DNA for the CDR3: TGCGCCAGCAGCCAAGATTGGGCGTCAAGCTCCTATAATTCACCCCTCCACTTT.

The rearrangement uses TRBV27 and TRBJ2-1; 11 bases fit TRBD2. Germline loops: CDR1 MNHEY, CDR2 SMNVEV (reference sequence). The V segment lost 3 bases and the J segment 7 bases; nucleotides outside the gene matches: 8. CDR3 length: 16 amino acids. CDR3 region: CASSFASGRPGNEQFF. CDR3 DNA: TGTGCCAGCAGTTTTGCTAGCGGGAGGCCGGGGAATGAGCAGTTCTTC.

Here the CDR3 DNA reads TGTGCCAGCAGTTTAAGGGGGGGAGCTAATGAAAAACTGTTTTTT. Amino acid sequence: CASSLRGGANEKLFF. V and J are TRBV28 and TRBJ1-4, with D tentatively TRBD1 (6 bases). Between the trimmed V and J ends, which lost 2 bases and 3 bases, there was a span of 10 bases. The CDR3 has 15 amino acids. CDR1 and CDR2 (germline): MDHEN, SYDVKM.

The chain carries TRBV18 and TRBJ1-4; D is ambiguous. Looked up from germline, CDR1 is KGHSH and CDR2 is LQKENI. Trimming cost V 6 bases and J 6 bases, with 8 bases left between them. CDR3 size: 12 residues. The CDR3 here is CASSPTDEKLFF. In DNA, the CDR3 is TGTGCCAGCTCGCCTACAGATGAAAAACTGTTTTTT.

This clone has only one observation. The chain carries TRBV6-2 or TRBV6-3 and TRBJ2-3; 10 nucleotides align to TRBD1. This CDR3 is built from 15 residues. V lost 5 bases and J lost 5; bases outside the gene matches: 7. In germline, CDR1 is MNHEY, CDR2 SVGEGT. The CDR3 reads CASSPGTGVKDTQYF. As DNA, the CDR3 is TGTGCCAGCAGTCCCGGGACAGGGGTGAAAGATACGCAGTATTTT.

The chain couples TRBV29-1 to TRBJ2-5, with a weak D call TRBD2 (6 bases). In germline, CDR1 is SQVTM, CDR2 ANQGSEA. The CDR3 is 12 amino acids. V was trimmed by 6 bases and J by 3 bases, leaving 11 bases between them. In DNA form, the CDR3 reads TGCAGCGTAGGGACGGGGGAAGAGACCCAGTACTTC. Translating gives CSVGTGEETQYF.

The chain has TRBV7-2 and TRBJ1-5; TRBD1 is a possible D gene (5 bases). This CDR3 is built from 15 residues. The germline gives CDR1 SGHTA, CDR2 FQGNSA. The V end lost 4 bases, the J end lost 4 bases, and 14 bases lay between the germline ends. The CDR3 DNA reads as TGTGCCAGCAGCTGGGGCGACAGTACGAATCAGCCCCAGCATTTT. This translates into CASSWGDSTNQPQHF.

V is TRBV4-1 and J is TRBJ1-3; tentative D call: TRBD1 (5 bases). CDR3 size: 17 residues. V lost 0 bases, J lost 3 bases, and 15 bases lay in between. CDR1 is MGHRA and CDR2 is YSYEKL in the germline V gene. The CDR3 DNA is TGCGCCAGCAGCCAAGAGACCATAGGGGCTGGTGGAAACACCATATATTTT. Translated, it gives CASSQETIGAGGNTIYF.

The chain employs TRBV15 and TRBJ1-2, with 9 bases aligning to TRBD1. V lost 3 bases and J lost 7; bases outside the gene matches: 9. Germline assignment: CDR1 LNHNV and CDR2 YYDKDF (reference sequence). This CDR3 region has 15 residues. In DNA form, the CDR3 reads TGTGCCACCAGCAGCCGGGACAGGGAAGGCTTTGGCTACACCTTC. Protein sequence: CATSSRDREGFGYTF.

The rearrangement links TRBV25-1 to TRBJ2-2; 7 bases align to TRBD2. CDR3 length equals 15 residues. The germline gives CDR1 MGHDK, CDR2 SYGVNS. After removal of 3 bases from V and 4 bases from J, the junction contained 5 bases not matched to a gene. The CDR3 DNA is TGTGCCAGCAGTGAGCCGGGGGGACTCACCGGGGAGCTGTTTTTT. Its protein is CASSEPGGLTGELFF.

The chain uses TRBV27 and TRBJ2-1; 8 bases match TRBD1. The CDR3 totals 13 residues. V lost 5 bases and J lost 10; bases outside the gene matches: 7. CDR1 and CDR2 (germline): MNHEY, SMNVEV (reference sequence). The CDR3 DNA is TGTGCCAGCAGTGCCTTCCGGGACAGGGAGCAGTTCTTC. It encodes CASSAFRDREQFF.

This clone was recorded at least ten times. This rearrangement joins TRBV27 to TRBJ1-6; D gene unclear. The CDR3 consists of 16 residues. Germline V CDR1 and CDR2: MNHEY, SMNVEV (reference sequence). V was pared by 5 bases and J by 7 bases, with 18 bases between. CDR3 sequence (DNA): TGTGCCAGCAGTCCAAACATGGGCGGAGGGAATTCACCCCTCCACTTT. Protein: CASSPNMGGGNSPLHF.

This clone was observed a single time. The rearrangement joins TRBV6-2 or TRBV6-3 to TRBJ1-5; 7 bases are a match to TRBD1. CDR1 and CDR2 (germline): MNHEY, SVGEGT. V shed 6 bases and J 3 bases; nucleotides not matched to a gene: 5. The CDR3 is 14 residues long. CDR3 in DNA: TGTGCCAGCAGCCGGGACAGAATCAATCAGCCCCAGCATTTT. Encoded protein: CASSRDRINQPQHF.

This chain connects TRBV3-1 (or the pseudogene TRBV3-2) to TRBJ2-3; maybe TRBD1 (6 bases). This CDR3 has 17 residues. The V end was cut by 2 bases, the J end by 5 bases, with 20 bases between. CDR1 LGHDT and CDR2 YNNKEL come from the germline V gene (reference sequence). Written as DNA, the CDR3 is TGTGCCAGCAGCCAACAACAGGGCAGGTGGAATCAAGATACGCAGTATTTT. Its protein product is CASSQQQGRWNQDTQYF.

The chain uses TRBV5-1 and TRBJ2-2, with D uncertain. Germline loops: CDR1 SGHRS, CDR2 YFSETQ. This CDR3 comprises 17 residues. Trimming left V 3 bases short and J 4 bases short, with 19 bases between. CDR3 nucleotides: TGCGCCAGCAGCTCTTCTACAGCCGCCCATTTCACCGGGGAGCTGTTTTTT. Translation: CASSSSTAAHFTGELFF.

The CDR3 sequence: CASSVASGARGYGYTF. The CDR3 coding sequence is TGTGCCAGCAGCGTAGCTTCTGGGGCAAGGGGGTATGGCTACACCTTC. This sequence joins TRBV9 and TRBJ1-2, with a possible D match to TRBD1 (6 bases). The CDR3 consists of 16 residues. Germline V gene sequence: CDR1 SGDLS, CDR2 YYNGEE. Trimming stripped 0 bases from V and 5 bases from J, with 17 bases between.